The 30 T cell receptor beta chains given below trace back to one sample, sequenced in a study of resident and recirculating memory T cells in vitiligo. Sequencing was performed with immunoSEQ multiplex PCR; in TCRdb, only in-frame clones are kept and a portion is missing. This table holds tens of thousands of clones, about 90% found once. Sequenced material: blood. Receptor source: a male donor with vitiligo.

The V and J genes are TRBV7-3 and TRBJ2-1; weak D call: TRBD2 (6 bases). CDR1 and CDR2 from the germline V gene are SGHTA and FQGTGA. V lost 2 bases to trimming and J lost 6 bases, with 17 bases between them. The CDR3 contains 16 residues. The CDR3: CASSLYSGPQSNEQFF. The CDR3 region has the DNA TGTGCCAGCAGCTTATATAGCGGACCCCAGAGCAATGAGCAGTTCTTC.

This clone was observed once. The rearrangement links TRBV11-3 to TRBJ2-1, with 14 bases identical to TRBD2. Germline CDR1 and CDR2: SGHNT and YENEEA. The CDR3 contains 16 residues. With 1 base clipped from V and 9 bases from J, the junction kept 5 bases outside the gene matches. The CDR3 loop reads CASSLGGLAGGSEQFF. As DNA, the CDR3 is TGTGCCAGCAGCTTAGGTGGACTAGCGGGAGGAAGTGAGCAGTTCTTC.

The chain combines TRBV23-1 with TRBJ2-7, with TRBD2 matching over 13 bases. TRBV23-1 is classed as an ORF, of uncertain function. This CDR3 comprises 21 residues. Trimming cost V 3 bases and J 0 bases; bases outside gene matches: 17. CDR3 nucleotide sequence: TGCGCCAGCAGTCAGGGCAGGTGTAACGGGACTAGCGGGAAGAGCTCCTACGAGCAGTACTTC. It specifies CASSQGRCNGTSGKSSYEQYF.

This chain joins TRBV27 and TRBJ1-2, with D uncertain. The CDR3 totals 16 residues. Looked up from germline, CDR1 is MNHEY and CDR2 is SMNVEV (reference sequence). Trimming left V 4 bases short and J 0 bases short, with 15 bases between. CDR3 sequence (DNA): TGTGCCAGCAGTTCTTCCGTCGGGGAAGCTAACTATGGCTACACCTTC. This translates into CASSSSVGEANYGYTF.

J is TRBJ1-2 and V is TRBV28; D is uncertain. V lost 3 bases, J lost 0 bases, and 5 bases lay in between. Per the germline V gene, CDR1 is MDHEN and CDR2 is SYDVKM. The CDR3 is 13 amino acids. CDR3 amino acids: CASSFRANYGYTF. Here the CDR3 DNA reads TGTGCCAGCAGTTTTAGAGCTAACTATGGCTACACCTTC.

The genes are TRBV2 and TRBJ2-7; D unclear. The CDR3 runs 14 residues. Germline CDR1 reads SNHLY; CDR2 reads FYNNEI. Trimming removed 4 bases from V and 0 bases from J, with 10 bases in between. The CDR3 region has the DNA TGTGCCAGCAGTGGGGCAGTAAGCTCCTACGAGCAGTACTTC. Translation gives CASSGAVSSYEQYF.

CDR3 loop: CASSIDTLAGQFEQYF. CDR3 DNA sequence: TGTGCCAGTAGTATAGATACTCTAGCGGGACAATTCGAGCAGTACTTC. The chain couples TRBV19 to TRBJ2-7; 9 nucleotides agree with TRBD2. The germline gives CDR1 LNHDA, CDR2 SQIVND (reference sequence). This CDR3 has 16 amino acids. V was pared by 0 bases and J by 6 bases, with 9 bases of the junction left unmatched.

This clone is a singleton in its sample. J is TRBJ1-1 and V is TRBV10-2; 12 bases are shared with TRBD1. Germline CDR1 is WSHSY and CDR2 is SAAADI. This CDR3 region has 13 residues. Unmatched junction bases numbered 4, after V lost 10 bases and J lost 4 bases. CDR3 residues: CATSGQGATEAFF. CDR3 nucleotides: TGCGCCACTTCGGGACAGGGGGCCACTGAAGCTTTCTTT.

The rearrangement links TRBV28 to TRBJ1-1, with 8 bases identical to TRBD1. The CDR3 has 15 amino acids. CDR1 is MDHEN and CDR2 is SYDVKM in the germline V gene. The trim removed 3 bases at V and 1 base at J, leaving 4 bases unmatched. The CDR3 reads CASSFGGTGNTEAFF. CDR3 coding DNA: TGTGCCAGCAGTTTTGGAGGGACAGGGAACACTGAAGCTTTCTTT. Combining the CDR3 with reference TRBV28 and TRBJ1-1 gives the whole variable domain DVKVTQSSRYLVKRTGEKVFLECVQDMDHENMFWYRQDPGLGLRLIYFSYDVKMKEKGDIPEGYSVSREKKERFSLILESASTNQTSMYLCASSFGGTGNTEAFFGQGTRLTVV.

The count of this clone is one. The CDR3 coding sequence is TGTGCCAGCAGCGTAGGGGGCGTCGGCAATCAGCCCCAGCATTTT. This encodes CASSVGGVGNQPQHF. The chain carries TRBV9 and TRBJ1-5, with D possibly being TRBD1 (5 bases). V was pared by 0 bases and J by 2 bases, with 9 bases between. The germline V gene has CDR1 SGDLS and CDR2 YYNGEE. The CDR3 totals 15 residues.

The chain carries TRBV28 and TRBJ1-2; 7 nucleotides agree with TRBD1. The J segment lost 4 bases and the V segment lost 5 bases, leaving 10 bases of the junction unmatched. This CDR3 contains 15 residues. Per the germline V gene, CDR1 is MDHEN and CDR2 is SYDVKM. Here the CDR3 DNA reads TGTGCCAGCAGTAGGACGCAGGGGGTGACCTATGGCTACACCTTC. It translates to CASSRTQGVTYGYTF.

This rearrangement joins TRBV13 to TRBJ1-2; D is uncertain. The V gene's germline CDR1 is PRHDT and CDR2 FYEKMQ (reference sequence). Trimming took 5 bases from V and 0 from J, leaving 13 bases between them. There are 15 residues in the CDR3. The DNA of the CDR3 is TGTGCCAGCAGCCCTCGGATGGCGGCTAACTATGGCTACACCTTC. Its translation: CASSPRMAANYGYTF.

The chain links TRBV2 to TRBJ2-7; 7 positions match TRBD1. J lost 3 bases, V lost 7 bases, and 6 bases had no gene match. CDR1 and CDR2 (germline): SNHLY, FYNNEI. The CDR3 has 13 residues. CDR3 DNA: TGTGCCAGCAATAGGGACAGAGACTACGAGCAGTACTTC. This sequence encodes CASNRDRDYEQYF.

The chain is built from TRBV5-1 and TRBJ2-7; D uncertain. Germline V lookup: CDR1 SGHRS, CDR2 YFSETQ. V shed 4 bases and J shed 2 bases, with 16 bases lying between them. This CDR3 is built from 15 residues. The CDR3 loop is CASSPDTLRPYEQYF. In DNA, the CDR3 is TGCGCCAGCAGCCCTGACACTCTACGTCCCTACGAGCAGTACTTC.

The chain combines TRBV27 with TRBJ2-1; 12 nucleotides line up with TRBD2. V dropped 10 bases and J dropped 8; count of bases not matched to a gene: 9. This CDR3 is built from 14 residues. Germline lookup yields CDR1 MNHEY and CDR2 SMNVEV (reference sequence). Here the CDR3 DNA reads TGTGCCACCGGACTAGCGGGACGGGGATATGAGCAGTTCTTC. Protein: CATGLAGRGYEQFF.

This clone was seen many times. The CDR3 sequence is CASTPQGGGGAQDTQYF. The DNA of the CDR3 is TGTGCCAGCACCCCACAAGGGGGGGGTGGGGCCCAAGATACGCAGTATTTT. V and J are TRBV9 and TRBJ2-3, with a weak D call TRBD2 (7 bases). The CDR3 totals 17 residues. The V gene's germline CDR1 is SGDLS and CDR2 YYNGEE. Trimming pared 6 bases from V and 5 bases from J, leaving 25 bases between.

The chain joins TRBV11-1 to TRBJ2-7; a possible D gene is TRBD1 (6 bases). This CDR3 has 14 amino acids. Per germline, CDR1 SGHAT and CDR2 FQDESV (reference sequence). V lost 3 bases and J 2 bases, leaving 11 bases between the germline ends. CDR3 nucleotide sequence: TGTGCCAGCAGCTTCACGACAGGACCCTACGAGCAGTACTTC. This codes for CASSFTTGPYEQYF. Full variable domain (missing parts from reference TRBV11-1 and TRBJ2-7): EAEVAQSPRYKITEKSQAVAFWCDPISGHATLYWYRQILGQGPELLVQFQDESVVDDSQLPKDRFSAERLKGVDSTLKIQPAELGDSAMYLCASSFTTGPYEQYFGPGTRLTVT.

V and J are TRBV6-1 and TRBJ1-1; D gene unclear. Germline assignment: CDR1 MNHNS and CDR2 SASEGT. V lost 5 bases and J lost 2, with 9 bases in between. This CDR3 has 13 residues. The CDR3 reads CASSTRENTEAFF. For the CDR3, the DNA is TGTGCCAGCAGTACCCGGGAAAACACTGAAGCTTTCTTT.

The chain uses TRBV6-5 and TRBJ1-2, with 10 bases identical to TRBD1. The CDR3 extends over 14 amino acids. CDR1 is MNHEY, CDR2 SVGAGI, per germline. V shed 5 bases, J shed 5 bases, and the junction held 5 bases outside the gene matches. CDR3 bases: TGTGCCAGCAGTCCCAGGACAGGGGGGTATGGCTACACCTTC. This translates into CASSPRTGGYGYTF.

V usage is TRBV2 and J usage is TRBJ2-2; perhaps TRBD2 as D (5 bases). V was trimmed by 4 bases and J by 1 base, leaving 19 bases between them. CDR3 length equals 18 residues. CDR1 SNHLY and CDR2 FYNNEI come from the germline V gene. CDR3 sequence: CASSAEFMIARNTGELFF. The DNA of the CDR3 is TGTGCCAGCAGTGCCGAGTTTATGATAGCGCGGAACACCGGGGAGCTGTTTTTT.

This clone occurred once. V is TRBV5-1 and J is TRBJ1-3; D unresolved. V dropped 1 base and J dropped 0 bases, with 8 bases sitting between them. Germline assignment: CDR1 SGHRS and CDR2 YFSETQ. The CDR3 covers 15 residues. CDR3 nucleotides: TGCGCCAGCAGCTTGTGGAGTAACTCTGGAAACACCATATATTTT. It yields the protein CASSLWSNSGNTIYF. The full variable domain, rest sourced from reference TRBV5-1 and TRBJ1-3, is KAGVTQTPRYLIKTRGQQVTLSCSPISGHRSVSWYQQTPGQGLQFLFEYFSETQRNKGNFPGRFSGRQFSNSRSEMNVSTLELGDSALYLCASSLWSNSGNTIYFGEGSWLTVV.

The rearrangement uses TRBV6-5 and TRBJ2-1; 14 bases fit TRBD2. CDR3 length: 16 residues. Germline V CDR1 and CDR2: MNHEY, SVGAGI. V was clipped by 2 bases and J by 3 bases; unmatched bases: 0. The CDR3 loop is CASSYGTSGSYNEQFF. The CDR3 region has the DNA TGTGCCAGCAGTTACGGGACTAGCGGGAGCTACAATGAGCAGTTCTTC.

The chain combines TRBV10-3 with TRBJ1-4; 9 bases align to TRBD1. Losses at the gene ends were 3 bases for V and 8 bases for J; bases not matched to a gene: 7. Looked up from germline, CDR1 is ENHRY and CDR2 is SYGVKD. CDR3 length: 15 amino acids. CDR3 in DNA: TGTGCCATCAGTGACCCGGGACAGGGTACCGAAAAACTGTTTTTT. Protein sequence: CAISDPGQGTEKLFF.

The chain is built from TRBV5-6 and TRBJ1-1, with 7 bases matching TRBD1. V lost 5 bases and J lost 0; bases outside the gene matches: 10. The CDR3 has 16 amino acids. Germline CDR1 and CDR2: SGHDT and YYEEEE. The CDR3: CASRETGAPLNTEAFF. The CDR3 DNA reads TGTGCCAGCAGGGAAACAGGGGCACCTTTGAACACTGAAGCTTTCTTT.

In the case of this clone: The junction differs from germline at one of its ends, possibly a read error. The rearrangement uses TRBV28 and TRBJ2-5, with D tentatively TRBD2 (6 bases). Germline CDR1 MDHEN, CDR2 SYDVKM. This CDR3 comprises 13 residues. The CDR3 here is CATSEEGRETQYF. The CDR3 nucleotides are TGTGCCACCAGTGAGGAGGGGAGGGAGACCCAGTACTTC.

The V gene is TRBV7-9, the J gene TRBJ2-1; 8 nucleotides match TRBD2. Germline lookup yields CDR1 SEHNR and CDR2 FQNEAQ (reference sequence). The length of the CDR3 is 13 residues. V shed 10 bases, J shed 5 bases, and the junction held 7 bases outside the gene matches. The CDR3 DNA sequence: TGTGCCACCTCGGGACTAGTCCACAATGAGCAGTTCTTC. Translated, it gives CATSGLVHNEQFF.

V and J are TRBV28 and TRBJ2-3; 8 bases agree with TRBD1. The CDR3 totals 12 residues. Trimming removed 3 bases from V and 9 bases from J; junction bases left unmatched: 2. CDR1 is MDHEN and CDR2 is SYDVKM in the germline V gene. DNA for the CDR3: TGTGCCAGCAGTTTCCCAGGGGGCACGCAGTATTTT. Amino acid sequence: CASSFPGGTQYF.

J is TRBJ2-3 and V is TRBV11-1; no firm D call. CDR1 SGHAT and CDR2 FQDESV come from the germline V gene (reference sequence). Between the trimmed V and J ends, which lost 3 bases and 2 bases, there was a span of 9 bases. The CDR3 runs 14 residues. CDR3 sequence: CASSLGSYTDTQYF. Written as DNA, the CDR3 is TGTGCCAGCAGCTTGGGCTCCTACACAGATACGCAGTATTTT. Full variable domain (remainder filled in from reference TRBV11-1 and TRBJ2-3): EAEVAQSPRYKITEKSQAVAFWCDPISGHATLYWYRQILGQGPELLVQFQDESVVDDSQLPKDRFSAERLKGVDSTLKIQPAELGDSAMYLCASSLGSYTDTQYFGPGTRLTVL.

CDR3 DNA: TGTGCCAGCAGCCAAGATCTGGAGACGATCGGGTGGGAGACCCAGTACTTC. Translated: CASSQDLETIGWETQYF. This rearrangement joins TRBV4-2 to TRBJ2-5; D is ambiguous. V gave up 0 bases and J gave up 5 bases, with 19 bases separating them. This CDR3 spans 17 amino acids. Germline V gene lookup returns CDR1 LGHNA and CDR2 YNFKEQ.

This chain connects TRBV25-1 to TRBJ1-1; a weak D match, TRBD1 (5 bases). In germline, CDR1 is MGHDK, CDR2 SYGVNS. The germline V and J ends were trimmed by 4 bases and 3 bases, with 12 bases remaining between them. There are 14 residues in the CDR3. The CDR3 loop is CASSVQGWYTEAFF. Here the CDR3 DNA reads TGTGCCAGCAGTGTTCAGGGTTGGTACACTGAAGCTTTCTTT.